These T cell receptor beta chains were read from a single sample in a study of blood T cell repertoires in COVID-19. Only in-frame clones appear in the TCRdb table, and some are missing; sequencing was by immunoSEQ multiplex PCR. This table has fewer than 300,000 clones, around 82% appearing once. Sequencing was done on a sample of peripheral blood. Source of these receptors: a woman aged 18-29 years with acute or convalescent COVID-19. CDR3s include the opening cysteine and the closing phenylalanine or tryptophan. D genes are given only for firm matches. Where a row states a size, it is once, few, many or the class of an expanded clone; other rows omit it.

J: TRBJ2-5
size: .
D: .
V: TRBV3-1/TRBV3-2
CDR3: CASSQEREGRDTAETQYF
DNA: TGTGCCAGCAGCCAAGAGAGAGAAGGCAGGGACACGGCAGAGACCCAGTACTTC

J: TRBJ1-4
size: few
D: .
V: TRBV2
CDR3: CASSGRELAEKLFF
DNA: TGTGCCAGCAGTGGGAGAGAGCTTGCTGAAAAACTGTTTTTT

J: TRBJ2-7
size: .
D: TRBD1
V: TRBV7-2
CDR3: CASSRRQGWPYEQYF
DNA: TGTGCCAGCAGCCGCAGACAGGGCTGGCCCTACGAGCAGTACTTC

J: TRBJ2-1
size: .
D: TRBD2
V: TRBV7-7
CDR3: CASSPGTSGVNEQFF
DNA: TGTGCTAGCAGCCCCGGGACTAGCGGAGTCAATGAGCAGTTCTTC

J: TRBJ2-5
size: .
D: .
V: TRBV28
CDR3: CASSLMGQGQETQYF
DNA: TGTGCCAGCAGTTTAATGGGGCAGGGGCAAGAGACCCAGTACTTC

J: TRBJ1-4
size: .
D: .
V: TRBV6-6
CDR3: CASSYQGSGEKLFF
DNA: TGTGCCAGCAGTTACCAGGGGTCTGGTGAAAAACTGTTTTTT

J: TRBJ2-3
size: .
D: .
V: TRBV27
CDR3: CASGGPRRTDTQYF
DNA: TGTGCCAGTGGAGGTCCGCGGCGCACAGATACGCAGTATTTT

J: TRBJ2-1
size: .
D: TRBD2
V: TRBV6-2/TRBV6-3
CDR3: CASSYHGTSEPKNEQFF
DNA: TGTGCCAGCAGTTACCACGGGACTAGCGAGCCTAAGAATGAGCAGTTCTTC

J: TRBJ2-7
size: few
D: TRBD2
V: TRBV20-1
CDR3: CSASFLTSGRISYEQYF
DNA: TGCAGTGCTAGTTTTCTAACTAGCGGAAGGATCTCCTACGAGCAGTACTTC

J: TRBJ1-4
size: .
D: .
V: TRBV6-5
CDR3: CAIARATNEKLFF
DNA: TGTGCCATCGCCAGGGCAACTAATGAAAAACTGTTTTTT

J: TRBJ2-2
size: once
D: .
V: TRBV19
CDR3: CASSKGHLNTGELFF
DNA: TGTGCCAGTAGTAAGGGACACCTGAACACCGGGGAGCTGTTTTTT

J: TRBJ2-1
size: .
D: TRBD2
V: TRBV27
CDR3: CASTDSGNVGNEQFF
DNA: TGTGCCAGCACCGATAGCGGGAATGTGGGGAATGAGCAGTTCTTC

J: TRBJ2-3
size: many
D: TRBD1
V: TRBV6-6
CDR3: CASSRNSGTGGVDTQYF
DNA: TGTGCCAGCAGTCGGAACTCCGGGACAGGGGGTGTCGATACGCAGTATTTT

J: TRBJ2-3
size: .
D: .
V: TRBV7-8
CDR3: CASSPGLSTQYF
DNA: TGTGCCAGCAGCCCGGGACTCTCAACGCAGTATTTT

J: TRBJ2-1
size: .
D: .
V: TRBV29-1
CDR3: CSVGGVSSYNEQFF
DNA: TGCAGCGTTGGAGGCGTGAGCTCCTACAATGAGCAGTTCTTC

J: TRBJ1-1
size: .
D: .
V: TRBV7-2
CDR3: CASSAADATEAFF
DNA: TGTGCCAGCAGCGCCGCAGATGCCACTGAAGCTTTCTTT

J: TRBJ2-5
size: .
D: TRBD1
V: TRBV14
CDR3: CASSQGRGPVKTQYF
DNA: TGTGCCAGCAGCCAAGGCAGGGGGCCGGTAAAGACCCAGTACTTC

J: TRBJ2-6
size: .
D: TRBD1
V: TRBV7-8
CDR3: CASSDRTGGSSGANVLTF
DNA: TGTGCCAGCAGCGATAGGACAGGGGGATCCTCTGGGGCCAACGTCCTGACTTTC

J: TRBJ2-1
size: .
D: TRBD2
V: TRBV19
CDR3: CASSSGAGTSVDGEQFF
DNA: TGTGCCAGTAGTTCGGGGGCCGGGACTAGCGTTGATGGTGAGCAGTTCTTC

J: TRBJ2-3
size: .
D: .
V: TRBV5-8
CDR3: CASSYWSSVSTDTQYF
DNA: TGTGCCAGCAGCTATTGGAGCTCCGTTAGCACAGATACGCAGTATTTT

J: TRBJ1-5
size: .
D: TRBD1
V: TRBV7-9
CDR3: CASSLEFGTESNQPQHF
DNA: TGTGCCAGCAGCTTAGAGTTTGGGACAGAAAGCAATCAGCCCCAGCATTTT

J: TRBJ2-7
size: .
D: .
V: TRBV9
CDR3: CASSVVPGSYEQYF
DNA: TGTGCCAGCAGCGTAGTTCCGGGTTCCTACGAGCAGTACTTC

J: TRBJ1-1
size: .
D: .
V: TRBV6-6
CDR3: CASSYPRGGGTTEAFF
DNA: TGTGCCAGCAGTTACCCGAGGGGAGGGGGTACCACTGAAGCTTTCTTT

J: TRBJ1-1
size: .
D: .
V: TRBV5-1
CDR3: CASSQKQGKTTEAFF
DNA: TGCGCCAGCAGCCAAAAACAGGGTAAGACGACTGAAGCTTTCTTT

J: TRBJ2-3
size: .
D: TRBD1
V: TRBV4-2
CDR3: CASSRMLTGGKSDTQYF
DNA: TGTGCCAGCAGCCGGATGCTGACAGGGGGCAAATCAGATACGCAGTATTTT

J: TRBJ2-7
size: .
D: .
V: TRBV11-2
CDR3: CASSPYTPGSPYEQYF
DNA: TGTGCCAGCAGCCCATACACCCCCGGGTCCCCCTACGAGCAGTACTTC

J: TRBJ2-5
size: .
D: TRBD2
V: TRBV5-5
CDR3: CASSPGLAGGSYQETQYF
DNA: TGTGCCAGCAGCCCTGGACTAGCGGGAGGGTCGTACCAAGAGACCCAGTACTTC

J: TRBJ2-3
size: .
D: TRBD2
V: TRBV15
CDR3: CATSGRPGLAGGFTDTQYF
DNA: TGTGCCACCAGCGGACGACCGGGACTAGCGGGGGGATTCACAGATACGCAGTATTTT

J: TRBJ1-2
size: once
D: TRBD1
V: TRBV2
CDR3: CASRGGQGHYGYTF
DNA: TGTGCCAGCAGGGGCGGACAGGGTCACTATGGCTACACCTTC

J: TRBJ1-1
size: .
D: .
V: TRBV3-1/TRBV3-2
CDR3: CASSQDWRGEDTEAFF
DNA: TGTGCCAGCAGCCAAGATTGGAGGGGTGAGGACACTGAAGCTTTCTTT

J: TRBJ2-1
size: .
D: TRBD2
V: TRBV25-1
CDR3: CASQTGTRGNEQFF
DNA: TGTGCCAGCCAGACCGGGACTAGGGGCAATGAGCAGTTCTTC

J: TRBJ2-7
size: .
D: TRBD1
V: TRBV14
CDR3: CASSQPSPGTALQYF
DNA: TGTGCCAGCAGCCAACCGAGTCCCGGGACAGCCCTACAGTACTTC

J: TRBJ1-1
size: once
D: TRBD1
V: TRBV5-4
CDR3: CASSLNRGNTEAFF
DNA: TGTGCCAGCAGCTTAAACAGGGGGAACACTGAAGCTTTCTTT

J: TRBJ2-7
size: .
D: .
V: TRBV12-1
CDR3: CASSSPMRDEQYF
DNA: TGTGCCAGCAGCTCCCCCATGAGGGACGAGCAGTACTTC

J: TRBJ1-2
size: few
D: .
V: TRBV14
CDR3: CASSQDEGTGYTF
DNA: TGTGCCAGCAGCCAAGACGAGGGGACAGGCTACACCTTC

J: TRBJ1-1
size: .
D: TRBD1
V: TRBV18
CDR3: CASSPQTGLTEAFF
DNA: TGTGCCAGCTCACCACAGACAGGGCTCACTGAAGCTTTCTTT

J: TRBJ1-1
size: .
D: .
V: TRBV30
CDR3: CAWSFRGGSTEAFF
DNA: TGTGCCTGGAGTTTTAGGGGGGGGAGCACTGAAGCTTTCTTT

J: TRBJ1-2
size: .
D: TRBD1
V: TRBV11-2
CDR3: CASSLTGGAHESYGYTF
DNA: TGTGCCAGCAGCTTAACAGGGGGAGCCCATGAAAGCTATGGCTACACCTTC

J: TRBJ1-5
size: once
D: .
V: TRBV6-2/TRBV6-3
CDR3: CASSYRRERGNQPQHF
DNA: TGTGCCAGCAGTTACCGCCGCGAGAGGGGCAATCAGCCCCAGCATTTT

J: TRBJ1-2
size: .
D: .
V: TRBV4-1
CDR3: CASSQDLTTGQANYGYTF
DNA: TGCGCCAGCAGCCAAGACCTCACCACGGGACAAGCTAACTATGGCTACACCTTC

J: TRBJ2-7
size: .
D: .
V: TRBV25-1
CDR3: CASSELGDSYEQYF
DNA: TGTGCCAGCAGTGAATTAGGGGACTCCTACGAGCAGTACTTC

J: TRBJ2-5
size: .
D: TRBD2
V: TRBV27
CDR3: CASSPIGLAGRETQYF
DNA: TGTGCCAGCAGTCCGATCGGTCTAGCGGGACGGGAGACCCAGTACTTC

J: TRBJ2-7
size: .
D: TRBD1
V: TRBV6-5
CDR3: CASSYLQGAREQYF
DNA: TGTGCCAGCAGTTACCTGCAGGGGGCTCGGGAGCAGTACTTC

J: TRBJ2-2
size: .
D: .
V: TRBV15
CDR3: CATSRGPRGTGELFF
DNA: TGTGCCACCAGCAGAGGGCCCAGGGGCACCGGGGAGCTGTTTTTT

J: TRBJ1-2
size: once
D: .
V: TRBV6-6
CDR3: CASSRDTTRGYTF
DNA: TGTGCCAGCAGCCGGGACACCACGCGGGGCTACACCTTC

J: TRBJ2-3
size: .
D: TRBD2
V: TRBV19
CDR3: CASSILAGLVDTQYF
DNA: TGTGCCAGTAGTATACTAGCGGGATTGGTAGATACGCAGTATTTT

J: TRBJ2-2
size: .
D: TRBD2
V: TRBV7-6
CDR3: CASSLAPVGGGPTGELFF
DNA: TGTGCCAGCAGCTTAGCGCCGGTCGGGGGAGGGCCGACCGGGGAGCTGTTTTTT

J: TRBJ1-2
size: .
D: .
V: TRBV11-2
CDR3: CASSLDVETNYGYTF
DNA: TGTGCCAGCAGCTTAGATGTGGAGACTAACTATGGCTACACCTTC

J: TRBJ1-1
size: .
D: .
V: TRBV11-2
CDR3: CASSLEHNRWAEAFF
DNA: TGTGCCAGCAGCTTAGAGCATAACAGGTGGGCTGAAGCTTTCTTT